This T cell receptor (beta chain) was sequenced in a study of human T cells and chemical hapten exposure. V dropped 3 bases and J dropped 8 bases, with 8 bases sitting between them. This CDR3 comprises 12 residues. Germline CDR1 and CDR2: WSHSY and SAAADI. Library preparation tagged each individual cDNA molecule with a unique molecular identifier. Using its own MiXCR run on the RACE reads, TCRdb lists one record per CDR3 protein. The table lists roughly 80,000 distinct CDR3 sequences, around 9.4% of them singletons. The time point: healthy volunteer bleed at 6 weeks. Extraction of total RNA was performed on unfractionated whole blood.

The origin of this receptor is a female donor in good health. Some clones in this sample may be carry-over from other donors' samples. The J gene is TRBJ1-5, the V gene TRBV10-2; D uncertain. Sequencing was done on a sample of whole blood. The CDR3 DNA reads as TGCGCCAGCAGTGATCCTGGGGAGCCCCAGCATTTT. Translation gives CASSDPGEPQHF.